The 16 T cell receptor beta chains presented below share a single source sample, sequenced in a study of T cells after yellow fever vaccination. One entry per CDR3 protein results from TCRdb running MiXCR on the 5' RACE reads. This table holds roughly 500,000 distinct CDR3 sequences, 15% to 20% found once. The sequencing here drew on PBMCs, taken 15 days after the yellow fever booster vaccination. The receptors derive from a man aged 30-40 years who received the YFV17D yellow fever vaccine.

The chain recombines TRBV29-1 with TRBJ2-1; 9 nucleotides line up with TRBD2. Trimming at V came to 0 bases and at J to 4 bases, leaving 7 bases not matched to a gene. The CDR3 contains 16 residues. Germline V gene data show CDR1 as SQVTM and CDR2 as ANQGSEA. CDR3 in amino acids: CSVEDRLAGFYNEQFF. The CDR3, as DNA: TGCAGCGTTGAAGATCGGCTAGCGGGATTTTACAATGAGCAGTTCTTC.

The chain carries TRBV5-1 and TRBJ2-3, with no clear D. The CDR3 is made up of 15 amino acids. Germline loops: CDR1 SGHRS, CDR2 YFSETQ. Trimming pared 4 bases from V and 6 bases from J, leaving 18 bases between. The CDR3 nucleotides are TGCGCCAGCAGCCCCGAAGCCGGGTTCCGTGATACGCAGTATTTT. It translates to CASSPEAGFRDTQYF.

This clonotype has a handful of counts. In DNA form, the CDR3 reads TGTGCCAGCAGTTTAACGGGACAGACCACTAATGAAAAACTGTTTTTT. Translated: CASSLTGQTTNEKLFF. The V and J genes are TRBV12-3 or TRBV12-4 and TRBJ1-4, with 7 bases that match TRBD1. The CDR3 runs to 16 residues. Trimming at V came to 2 bases and at J to 2 bases, leaving 5 bases not matched to a gene.

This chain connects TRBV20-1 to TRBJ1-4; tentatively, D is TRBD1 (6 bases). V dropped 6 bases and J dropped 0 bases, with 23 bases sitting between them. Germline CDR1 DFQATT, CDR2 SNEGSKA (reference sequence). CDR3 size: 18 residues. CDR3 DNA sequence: TGCAGTGCCCGAGCAGCATCGGGACAAAATGCAACTAATGAAAAACTGTTTTTT. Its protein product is CSARAASGQNATNEKLFF.

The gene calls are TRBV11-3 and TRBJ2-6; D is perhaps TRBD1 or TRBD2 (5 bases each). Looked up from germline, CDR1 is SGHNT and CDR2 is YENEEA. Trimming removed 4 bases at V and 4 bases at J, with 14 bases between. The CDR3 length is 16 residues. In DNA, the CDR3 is TGTGCCAGCAGCTCCTCCGTGGGGACCGGGGCCAACGTCCTGACTTTC. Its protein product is CASSSSVGTGANVLTF. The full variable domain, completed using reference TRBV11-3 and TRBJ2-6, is EAGVVQSPRYKIIEKKQPVAFWCNPISGHNTLYWYLQNLGQGPELLIRYENEEAVDDSQLPKDRFSAERLKGVDSTLKIQPAELGDSAVYLCASSSSVGTGANVLTFGAGSRLTVL.

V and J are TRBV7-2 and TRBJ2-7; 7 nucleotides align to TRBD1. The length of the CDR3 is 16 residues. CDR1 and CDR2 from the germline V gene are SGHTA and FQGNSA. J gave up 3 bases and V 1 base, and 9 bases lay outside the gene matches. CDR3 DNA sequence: TGTGCCAGCAGCTTAGGGAGGACAGGAAGAATCTACGAGCAGTACTTC. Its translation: CASSLGRTGRIYEQYF.

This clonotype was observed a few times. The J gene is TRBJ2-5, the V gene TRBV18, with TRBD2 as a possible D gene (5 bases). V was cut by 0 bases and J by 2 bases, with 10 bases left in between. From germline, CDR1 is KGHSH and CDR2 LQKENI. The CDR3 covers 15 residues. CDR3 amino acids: CASSPPGMGQETQYF. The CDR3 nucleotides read TGTGCCAGCTCACCACCCGGGATGGGGCAAGAGACCCAGTACTTC.

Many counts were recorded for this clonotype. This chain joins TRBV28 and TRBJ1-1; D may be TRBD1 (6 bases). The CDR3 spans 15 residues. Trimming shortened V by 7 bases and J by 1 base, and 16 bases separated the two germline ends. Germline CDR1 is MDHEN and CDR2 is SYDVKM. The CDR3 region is CASTVGAQGNTEAFF. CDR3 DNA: TGTGCCAGCACCGTGGGGGCGCAGGGGAACACTGAAGCTTTCTTT.

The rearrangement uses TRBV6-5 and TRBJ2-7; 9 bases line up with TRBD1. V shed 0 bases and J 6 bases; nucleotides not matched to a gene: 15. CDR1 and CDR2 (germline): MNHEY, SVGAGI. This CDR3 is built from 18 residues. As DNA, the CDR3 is TGTGCCAGCAGTTACTCCTCGCGCGGACAGGGGAAACCTTTCGAGCAGTACTTC. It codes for CASSYSSRGQGKPFEQYF.

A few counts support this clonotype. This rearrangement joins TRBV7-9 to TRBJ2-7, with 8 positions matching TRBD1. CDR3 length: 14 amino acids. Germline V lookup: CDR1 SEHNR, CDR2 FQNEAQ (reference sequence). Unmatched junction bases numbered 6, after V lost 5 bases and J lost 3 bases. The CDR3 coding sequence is TGTGCCAGCAGCAACAAAGGACAGGGCTACGAGCAGTACTTC. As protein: CASSNKGQGYEQYF.

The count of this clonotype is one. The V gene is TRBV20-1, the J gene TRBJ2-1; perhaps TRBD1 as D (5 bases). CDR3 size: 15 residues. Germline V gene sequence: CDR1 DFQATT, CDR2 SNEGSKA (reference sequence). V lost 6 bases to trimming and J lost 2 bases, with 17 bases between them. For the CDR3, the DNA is TGCAGTGCCCCAAGACAGTTCCAAACCTACAATGAGCAGTTCTTC. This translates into CSAPRQFQTYNEQFF.

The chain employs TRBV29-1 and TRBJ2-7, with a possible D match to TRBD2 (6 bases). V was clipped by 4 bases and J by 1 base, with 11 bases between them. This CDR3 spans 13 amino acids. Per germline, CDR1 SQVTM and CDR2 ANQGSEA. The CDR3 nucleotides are TGCAGCGTTGGGGACTCGTCGTCCTACGAGCAGTACTTC. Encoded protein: CSVGDSSSYEQYF.

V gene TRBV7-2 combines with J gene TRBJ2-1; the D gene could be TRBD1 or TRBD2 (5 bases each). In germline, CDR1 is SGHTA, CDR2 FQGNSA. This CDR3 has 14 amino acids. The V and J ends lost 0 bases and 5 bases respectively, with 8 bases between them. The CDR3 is CASSLAGVNNEQFF. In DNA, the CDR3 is TGTGCCAGCAGCTTAGCGGGGGTTAACAATGAGCAGTTCTTC.

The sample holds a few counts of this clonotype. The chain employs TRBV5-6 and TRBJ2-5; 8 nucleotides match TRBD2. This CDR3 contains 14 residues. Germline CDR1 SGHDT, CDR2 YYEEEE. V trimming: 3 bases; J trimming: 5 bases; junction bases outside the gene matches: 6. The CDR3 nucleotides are TGTGCCAGCAGCTACAAGCGGGAGATGGAGACCCAGTACTTC. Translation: CASSYKREMETQYF. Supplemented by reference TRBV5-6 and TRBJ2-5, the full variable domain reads DAGVTQSPTHLIKTRGQQVTLRCSPKSGHDTVSWYQQALGQGPQFIFQYYEEEERQRGNFPDRFSGHQFPNYSSELNVNALLLGDSALYLCASSYKREMETQYFGPGTRLLVL.

This CDR3 reads CASSKGLLGTDTQYF. DNA for the CDR3: TGTGCCAGCAGCAAAGGACTCCTCGGCACAGATACGCAGTATTTT. The gene calls are TRBV7-2 and TRBJ2-3; possible D gene TRBD2, 5 bases. The CDR3 consists of 15 residues. V lost 5 bases, J lost 1 base, and 13 bases lay in between. Looked up from germline, CDR1 is SGHTA and CDR2 is FQGNSA.

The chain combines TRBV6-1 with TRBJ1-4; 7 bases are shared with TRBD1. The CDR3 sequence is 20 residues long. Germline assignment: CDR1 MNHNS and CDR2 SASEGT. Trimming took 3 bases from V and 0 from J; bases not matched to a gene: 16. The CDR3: CASSDCRRDRSFATNEKLFF. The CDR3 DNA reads TGTGCCAGCAGTGATTGCCGAAGGGACAGATCCTTTGCAACTAATGAAAAACTGTTTTTT.